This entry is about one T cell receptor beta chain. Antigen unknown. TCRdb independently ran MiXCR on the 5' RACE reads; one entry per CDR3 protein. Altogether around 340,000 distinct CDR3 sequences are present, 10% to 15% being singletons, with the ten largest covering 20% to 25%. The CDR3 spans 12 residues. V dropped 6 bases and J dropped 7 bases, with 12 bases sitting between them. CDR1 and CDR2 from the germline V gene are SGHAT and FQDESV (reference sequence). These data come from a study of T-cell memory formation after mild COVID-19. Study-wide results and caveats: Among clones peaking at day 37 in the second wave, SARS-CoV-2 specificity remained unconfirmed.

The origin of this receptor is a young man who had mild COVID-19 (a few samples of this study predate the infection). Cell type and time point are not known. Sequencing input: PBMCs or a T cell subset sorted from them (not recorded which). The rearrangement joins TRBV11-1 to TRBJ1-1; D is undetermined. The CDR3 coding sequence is TGTGCCAGCAGAAATAGGGAGGTTGAAGCTTTCTTT. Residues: CASRNREVEAFF.